A selection of T cell receptor beta chains follows, all from one sample in a study of blood T cell repertoires in COVID-19. Assay: immunoSEQ multiplex PCR; the TCRdb copy retains only in-frame clones and omits some. The table has a few hundred thousand clones, roughly 87% seen once; the top ten hold 1%. Sequenced material: PBMCs or T cells enriched from blood (not recorded which). The receptors were gathered from a woman aged 25 to 45 who had recovered from COVID-19. CDR3s include the opening cysteine and the closing phenylalanine or tryptophan. The D gene is left open where the match is weak. Clone size is shown for a subset of rows, as once, few, many or a class of expanded clone.

V gene	D gene	J gene	clone size	CDR3 protein	CDR3 DNA
TRBV29-1	TRBD1	TRBJ1-2	-	CSVGTGDGSYGYTF	TGCAGCGTTGGAACAGGGGATGGTAGCTATGGCTACACCTTC
TRBV5-1	-	TRBJ2-5	-	CASSFGLPDGSETQYF	TGCGCCAGCAGCTTTGGACTTCCCGACGGGTCGGAGACCCAGTACTTC
TRBV9	-	TRBJ2-1	-	CASSHRSSHGPEELHNEQFF	TGTGCCAGCAGCCACAGGTCCTCCCACGGCCCTGAAGAGTTGCACAATGAGCAGTTCTTC
TRBV7-9	-	TRBJ1-2	-	CASSPTTMSGYTF	TGTGCCAGCAGCCCCACCACGATGAGTGGCTACACCTTC
TRBV19	TRBD1	TRBJ2-7	-	CASSISRGYYEQYF	TGTGCCAGTAGTATTTCCAGGGGGTACTACGAGCAGTACTTC
TRBV28	TRBD1	TRBJ1-2	few	CASRGDSSYGYTF	TGTGCCAGCAGAGGGGACAGCTCATATGGCTACACCTTC
TRBV6-5	TRBD1	TRBJ2-1	-	CASRPGQGTYNEQFF	TGTGCCAGCAGACCGGGACAGGGAACCTACAATGAGCAGTTCTTC
TRBV9	TRBD2	TRBJ2-2	-	CASSPRTRSGAGELFF	TGTGCCAGCAGCCCCCGAACACGAAGCGGGGCCGGGGAGCTGTTTTTT
TRBV7-9	TRBD1	TRBJ1-2	-	CASSPETRTGSHGYTF	TGTGCCAGCAGCCCGGAGACCAGGACAGGGAGTCATGGCTACACCTTC
TRBV12-3/TRBV12-4	TRBD1	TRBJ1-1	few	CASTLTGDTEAFF	TGTGCCAGCACCCTGACAGGGGACACTGAAGCTTTCTTT
TRBV14	-	TRBJ1-6	-	CASSQDRLGNGGPLHF	TGTGCCAGCAGCCAAGATCGTCTGGGCAACGGGGGACCCCTCCACTTT
TRBV19	-	TRBJ2-2	-	CASSITVTGELFF	TGTGCCAGTAGTATAACAGTCACCGGGGAGCTGTTTTTT
TRBV3-1/TRBV3-2	-	TRBJ1-1	-	CASSQLDRNTEAFF	TGTGCCAGCAGCCAACTAGACAGGAACACTGAAGCTTTCTTT
TRBV28	-	TRBJ1-2	-	CASTTGGGYGYTF	TGTGCCAGCACCACCGGGGGGGGCTATGGCTACACCTTC
TRBV12-3/TRBV12-4	-	TRBJ1-5	-	CASSAPGNQPQHF	TGTGCCAGCAGTGCCCCGGGCAATCAGCCCCAGCATTTT
TRBV19	-	TRBJ1-1	-	CASSHPNMNTEAFF	TGTGCCAGTAGCCACCCGAACATGAACACTGAAGCTTTCTTT
TRBV30	TRBD1	TRBJ2-1	-	CAWSAGTGVGNEQFF	TGTGCCTGGAGCGCGGGGACAGGGGTTGGGAATGAGCAGTTCTTC
TRBV7-9	TRBD1	TRBJ1-2	once	CASSLSEQGMKTYGYTF	TGTGCCAGCAGCTTAAGCGAACAGGGGATGAAGACCTATGGCTACACCTTC
TRBV28	TRBD1	TRBJ1-1	-	CATLRTGDTEAFF	TGTGCCACCCTAAGGACAGGGGACACTGAAGCTTTCTTT
TRBV28	-	TRBJ1-5	-	CASSSTGPNSNQPQHF	TGTGCCAGCAGTTCGACAGGCCCTAATAGCAATCAGCCCCAGCATTTT
TRBV29-1	-	TRBJ1-5	-	CSVGLSNQPQHF	TGCAGCGTTGGACTGAGCAATCAGCCCCAGCATTTT
TRBV7-9	-	TRBJ2-1	-	CASSLQVDWMSYNEQFF	TGTGCCAGCAGCTTACAGGTGGATTGGATGTCCTACAATGAGCAGTTCTTC